This passage covers 10 T cell receptor beta chains from one sample sequenced in a study of blood T cell repertoires in COVID-19. Profiled with immunoSEQ multiplex PCR; TCRdb holds only in-frame clones, not every one. The repertoire consists of about 36,000 clones, with 78% occurring once and the leading ten covering 25% to 35%. The specimen sequenced was peripheral blood. The receptor source for this set is a man between 60 and 70 years old with acute or convalescent COVID-19.

The chain recombines TRBV9 with TRBJ1-2; D unresolved. V lost 0 bases to trimming and J lost 8 bases, with 14 bases between them. The germline CDR1 and CDR2 sequences are SGDLS and YYNGEE. The CDR3 contains 14 residues. CDR3 residues: CASSVVPEGQGYTF. Here the CDR3 DNA reads TGTGCCAGCAGCGTAGTCCCGGAGGGTCAAGGCTACACCTTC.

V is TRBV19 and J is TRBJ2-3; 8 nucleotides line up with TRBD2. Looked up from germline, CDR1 is LNHDA and CDR2 is SQIVND (reference sequence). The CDR3 loop spans 13 amino acids. The junction had 7 bases not matched to a gene; V was cut back by 9 bases and J by 5 bases. The CDR3 sequence: CASGDLAGDTQYF. CDR3 DNA: TGTGCCAGCGGAGACCTAGCGGGAGATACGCAGTATTTT.

The V gene is TRBV7-8, the J gene TRBJ1-5, with 9 bases that match TRBD1. V shed 1 base and J 0 bases; nucleotides not matched to a gene: 7. Germline V gives CDR1 SGHVS, CDR2 FQNEAQ. The CDR3 spans 18 residues. In DNA form, the CDR3 reads TGTGCCAGCAGCTTAGTGGGGGGACAGGGAGGTAGCAATCAGCCCCAGCATTTT. Amino acids: CASSLVGGQGGSNQPQHF. The full variable domain, its missing parts supplied by reference TRBV7-8 and TRBJ1-5, is GAGVSQSPRYKVAKRGQDVALRCDPISGHVSLFWYQQALGQGPEFLTYFQNEAQLDKSGLPSDRFFAERPEGSVSTLKIQRTQQEDSAVYLCASSLVGGQGGSNQPQHFGDGTRLSIL.

This clone was counted only a few times. This chain uses TRBV6-1 with TRBJ1-6; D is uncertain. CDR3 size: 15 residues. The V and J ends lost 1 base and 10 bases respectively, with 14 bases between them. From germline, CDR1 is MNHNS and CDR2 SASEGT. The CDR3 spells CASSEGVRGGSPLHF. Here the CDR3 DNA reads TGTGCCAGCAGTGAAGGGGTACGAGGAGGATCACCCCTCCACTTT.

V usage is TRBV9 and J usage is TRBJ2-4; D may be TRBD2 (7 bases). Germline CDR1 is SGDLS and CDR2 is YYNGEE. Between the trimmed V and J ends, which lost 5 bases and 7 bases, there was a span of 13 bases. The CDR3 is 13 residues long. The CDR3 DNA reads as TGTGCCAGCAGTAAAGGGGGGGCGAACATTCAGTACTTC. Protein sequence: CASSKGGANIQYF. The complete variable domain, with remaining parts taken from reference TRBV9 and TRBJ2-4, reads DSGVTQTPKHLITATGQRVTLRCSPRSGDLSVYWYQQSLDQGLQFLIQYYNGEERAKGNILERFSAQQFPDLHSELNLSSLELGDSALYFCASSKGGANIQYFGAGTRLSVL.

This clone was detected only once. The rearrangement links TRBV5-1 to TRBJ2-2, with 10 positions matching TRBD1. With V trimmed by 0 bases and J by 4 bases, 3 bases remained unmatched. The CDR3 covers 16 residues. The germline CDR1 and CDR2 sequences are SGHRS and YFSETQ. The CDR3 region has the DNA TGCGCCAGCAGCTTGGGACAGGGGGCGATCACCGGGGAGCTGTTTTTT. Protein: CASSLGQGAITGELFF.

The chain recombines TRBV10-3 with TRBJ2-3, with 7 bases identical to TRBD2. J was trimmed by 0 bases and V by 11 bases; bases with no gene match: 11. Germline CDR1 and CDR2: ENHRY and SYGVKD. This CDR3 region has 15 residues. The CDR3 region is CAAGLAASSTDTQYF. The CDR3 DNA sequence: TGTGCCGCCGGGCTAGCGGCTTCCAGCACAGATACGCAGTATTTT.

CDR3 bases: TGCAGCGTGAAGGGGACAGGGGGTACTTTCTTT. This codes for CSVKGTGGTFF. The chain joins TRBV29-1 to TRBJ1-1; 11 bases line up with TRBD1. The CDR3 length is 11 residues. V was pared by 6 bases and J by 12 bases, with 6 bases of the junction left unmatched. Germline CDR1 SQVTM, CDR2 ANQGSEA.

This clone was found a few times. The CDR3 reads CASSEWALGSEAFF. The CDR3 DNA is TGTGCCAGCAGTGAATGGGCGTTAGGGAGTGAAGCTTTCTTT. V gene TRBV25-1 combines with J gene TRBJ1-1, with D unresolved. V lost 1 base and J lost 7, with 13 bases in between. The CDR3 is 14 amino acids. Germline CDR1 reads MGHDK; CDR2 reads SYGVNS.

This chain uses TRBV19 with TRBJ2-5; 7 bases are a match to TRBD1. CDR3 length: 13 amino acids. CDR1 is LNHDA, CDR2 SQIVND, per germline (reference sequence). The trim removed 5 bases at V and 2 bases at J, leaving 2 bases unmatched. As DNA, the CDR3 is TGTGCCAGTAGTTGGGGACAGCAAGAGACCCAGTACTTC. Translation: CASSWGQQETQYF.